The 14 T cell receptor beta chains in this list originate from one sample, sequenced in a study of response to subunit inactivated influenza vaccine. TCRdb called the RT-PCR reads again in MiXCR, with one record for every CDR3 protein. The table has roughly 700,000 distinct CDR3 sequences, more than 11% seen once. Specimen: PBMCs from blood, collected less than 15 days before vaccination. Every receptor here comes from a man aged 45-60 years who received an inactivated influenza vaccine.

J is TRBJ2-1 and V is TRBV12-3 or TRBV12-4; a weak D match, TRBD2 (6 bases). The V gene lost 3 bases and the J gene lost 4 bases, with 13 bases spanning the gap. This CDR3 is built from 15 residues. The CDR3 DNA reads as TGTGCCAGCAGTTTGGCGGGACTCGTTTACAATGAGCAGTTCTTC. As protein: CASSLAGLVYNEQFF.

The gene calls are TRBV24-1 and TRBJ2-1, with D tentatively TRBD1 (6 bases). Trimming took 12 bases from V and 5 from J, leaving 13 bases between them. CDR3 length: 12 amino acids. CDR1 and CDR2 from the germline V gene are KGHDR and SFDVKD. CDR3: CASGGRNNEQFF. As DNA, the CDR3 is TGTGCCTCTGGGGGCCGTAACAATGAGCAGTTCTTC.

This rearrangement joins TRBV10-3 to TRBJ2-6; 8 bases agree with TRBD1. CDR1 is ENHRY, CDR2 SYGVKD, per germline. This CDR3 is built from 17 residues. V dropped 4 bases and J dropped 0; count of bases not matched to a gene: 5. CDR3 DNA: TGTGCCATCAGTGGTCGGACAGGGCCCTCTGGGGCCAACGTCCTGACTTTC. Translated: CAISGRTGPSGANVLTF.

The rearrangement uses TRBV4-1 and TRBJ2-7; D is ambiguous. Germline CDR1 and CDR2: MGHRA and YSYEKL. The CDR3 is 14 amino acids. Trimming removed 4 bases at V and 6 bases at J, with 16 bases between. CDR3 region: CASSPWAEQGEQYF. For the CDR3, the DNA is TGCGCCAGCAGCCCCTGGGCAGAACAAGGCGAGCAGTACTTC.

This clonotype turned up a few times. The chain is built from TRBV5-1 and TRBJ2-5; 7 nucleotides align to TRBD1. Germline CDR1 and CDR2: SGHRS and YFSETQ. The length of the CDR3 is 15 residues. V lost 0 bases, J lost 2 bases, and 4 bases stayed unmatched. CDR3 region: CASSLGQGGQETQYF. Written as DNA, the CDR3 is TGCGCCAGCAGCTTGGGACAGGGCGGGCAAGAGACCCAGTACTTC.

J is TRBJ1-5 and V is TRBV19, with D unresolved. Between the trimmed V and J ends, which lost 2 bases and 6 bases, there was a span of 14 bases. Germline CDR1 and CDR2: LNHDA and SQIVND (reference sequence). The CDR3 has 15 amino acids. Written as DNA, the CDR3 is TGTGCCAGTAGTATATACAGTGGGGTCGGTCAGCCCCAGCATTTT. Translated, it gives CASSIYSGVGQPQHF. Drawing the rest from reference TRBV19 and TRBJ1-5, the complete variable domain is DGGITQSPKYLFRKEGQNVTLSCEQNLNHDAMYWYRQDPGQGLRLIYYSQIVNDFQKGDIAEGYSVSREKKESFPLTVTSAQKNPTAFYLCASSIYSGVGQPQHFGDGTRLSIL.

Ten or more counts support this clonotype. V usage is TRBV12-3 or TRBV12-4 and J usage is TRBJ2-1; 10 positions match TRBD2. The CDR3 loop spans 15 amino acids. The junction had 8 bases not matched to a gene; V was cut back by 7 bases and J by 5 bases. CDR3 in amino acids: CASTLLAGLHNEQFF. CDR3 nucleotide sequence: TGTGCCAGCACCTTACTAGCGGGACTTCACAATGAGCAGTTCTTC.

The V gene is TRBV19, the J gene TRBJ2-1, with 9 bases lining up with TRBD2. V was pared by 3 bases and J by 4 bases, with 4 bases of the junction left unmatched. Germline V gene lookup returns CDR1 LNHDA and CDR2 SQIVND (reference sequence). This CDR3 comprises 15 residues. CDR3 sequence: CASSIGRGGYNEQFF. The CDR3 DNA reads TGTGCCAGTAGTATCGGGCGGGGGGGTTACAATGAGCAGTTCTTC.

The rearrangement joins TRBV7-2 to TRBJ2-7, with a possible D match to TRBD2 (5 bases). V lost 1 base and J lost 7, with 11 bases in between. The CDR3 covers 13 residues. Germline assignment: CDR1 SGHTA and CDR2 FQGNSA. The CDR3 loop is CASSLGEREEQYF. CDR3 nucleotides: TGTGCCAGCAGCTTAGGGGAGAGGGAAGAGCAGTACTTC.

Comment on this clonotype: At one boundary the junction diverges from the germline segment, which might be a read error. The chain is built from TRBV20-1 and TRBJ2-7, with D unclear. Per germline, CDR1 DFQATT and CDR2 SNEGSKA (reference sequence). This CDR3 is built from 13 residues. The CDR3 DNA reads TGCGGTGCTAGGCGGATCGGATCCTACGAGCAGTACTTC. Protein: CGARRIGSYEQYF.

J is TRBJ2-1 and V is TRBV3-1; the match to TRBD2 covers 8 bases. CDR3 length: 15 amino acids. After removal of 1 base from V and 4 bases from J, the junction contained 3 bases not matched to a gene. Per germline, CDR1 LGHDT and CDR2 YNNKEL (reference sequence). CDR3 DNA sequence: TGTGCCAGCAGCCAAGGACTAGCGTCATACAATGAGCAGTTCTTC. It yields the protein CASSQGLASYNEQFF.

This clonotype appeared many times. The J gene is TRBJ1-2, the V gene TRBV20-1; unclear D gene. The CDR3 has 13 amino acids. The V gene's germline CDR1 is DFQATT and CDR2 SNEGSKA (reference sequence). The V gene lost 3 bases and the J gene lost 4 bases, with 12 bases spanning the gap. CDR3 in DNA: TGCAGTGCTAGGTGGGAGAGGTCCTATGGCTACACCTTC. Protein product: CSARWERSYGYTF.

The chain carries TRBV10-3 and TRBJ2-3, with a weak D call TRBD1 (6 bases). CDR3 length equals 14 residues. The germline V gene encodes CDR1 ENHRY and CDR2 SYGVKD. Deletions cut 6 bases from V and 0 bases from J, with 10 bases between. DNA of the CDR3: TGTGCCATCAGACTGCAGGGGAGCACAGATACGCAGTATTTT. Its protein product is CAIRLQGSTDTQYF.

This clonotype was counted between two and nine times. The CDR3 loop reads CASSEVGHPDRKQFF. Written as DNA, the CDR3 is TGTGCCAGCAGTGAAGTGGGACATCCGGATCGGAAGCAGTTCTTC. V is TRBV25-1 and J is TRBJ2-1, with D perhaps TRBD1 (6 bases). This CDR3 region has 15 residues. Trimming pared 2 bases from V and 11 bases from J, leaving 19 bases between. Looked up from germline, CDR1 is MGHDK and CDR2 is SYGVNS.